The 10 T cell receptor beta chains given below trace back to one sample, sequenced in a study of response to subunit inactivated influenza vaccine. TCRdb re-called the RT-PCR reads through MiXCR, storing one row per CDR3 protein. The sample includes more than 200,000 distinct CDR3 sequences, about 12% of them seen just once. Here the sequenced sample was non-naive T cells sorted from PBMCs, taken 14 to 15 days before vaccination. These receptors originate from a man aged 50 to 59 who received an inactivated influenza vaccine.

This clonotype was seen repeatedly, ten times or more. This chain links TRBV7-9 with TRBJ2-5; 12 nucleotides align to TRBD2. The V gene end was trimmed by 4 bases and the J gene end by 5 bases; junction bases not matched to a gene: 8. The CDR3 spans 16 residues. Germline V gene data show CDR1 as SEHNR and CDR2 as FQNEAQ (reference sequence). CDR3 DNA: TGTGCCAGCAGCTCCTCTAGCGGGAGGGCCTGGGAGACCCAGTACTTC. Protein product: CASSSSSGRAWETQYF.

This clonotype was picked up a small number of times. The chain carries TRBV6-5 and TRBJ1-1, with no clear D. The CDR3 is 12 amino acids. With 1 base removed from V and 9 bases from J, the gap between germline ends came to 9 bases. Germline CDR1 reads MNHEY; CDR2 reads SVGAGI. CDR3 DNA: TGTGCCAGCAGTTACTTGGGGAATCAAGCTTTCTTT. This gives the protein CASSYLGNQAFF.

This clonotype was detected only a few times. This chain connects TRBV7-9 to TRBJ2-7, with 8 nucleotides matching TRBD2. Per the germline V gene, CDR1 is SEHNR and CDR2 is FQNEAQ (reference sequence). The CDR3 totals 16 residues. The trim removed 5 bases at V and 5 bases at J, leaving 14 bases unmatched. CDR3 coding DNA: TGTGCCAGCAGCATCTCCCTAGGCGGGGGGAACGACGAGCAGTACTTC. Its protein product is CASSISLGGGNDEQYF.

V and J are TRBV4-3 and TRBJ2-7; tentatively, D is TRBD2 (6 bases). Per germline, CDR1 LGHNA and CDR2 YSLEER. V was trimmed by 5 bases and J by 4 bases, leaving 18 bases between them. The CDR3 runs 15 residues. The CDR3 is CASSGYRDLPYEQYF. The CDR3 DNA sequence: TGCGCCAGCAGCGGATACCGGGACTTACCGTACGAGCAGTACTTC.

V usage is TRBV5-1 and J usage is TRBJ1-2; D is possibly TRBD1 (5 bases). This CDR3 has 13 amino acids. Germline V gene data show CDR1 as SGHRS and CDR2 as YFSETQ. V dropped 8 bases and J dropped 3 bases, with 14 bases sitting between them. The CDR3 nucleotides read TGCGCCAGTCAGGACACCGAGTACTATGGCTACACCTTC. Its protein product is CASQDTEYYGYTF.

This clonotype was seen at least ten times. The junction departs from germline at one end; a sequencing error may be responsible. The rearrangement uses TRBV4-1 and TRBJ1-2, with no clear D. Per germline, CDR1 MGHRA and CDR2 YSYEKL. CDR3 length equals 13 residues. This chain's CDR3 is CASSQSTGYDYTF. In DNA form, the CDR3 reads TGCGCCAGCAGCCAGAGTACGGGGTATGACTACACCTTC.

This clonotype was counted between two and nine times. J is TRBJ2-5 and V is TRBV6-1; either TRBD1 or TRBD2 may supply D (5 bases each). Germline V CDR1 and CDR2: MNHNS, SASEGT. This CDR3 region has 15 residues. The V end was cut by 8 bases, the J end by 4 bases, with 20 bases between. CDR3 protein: CASRRFLGGGETQYF. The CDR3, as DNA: TGTGCCAGCCGGAGGTTCCTCGGTGGGGGAGAGACCCAGTACTTC.

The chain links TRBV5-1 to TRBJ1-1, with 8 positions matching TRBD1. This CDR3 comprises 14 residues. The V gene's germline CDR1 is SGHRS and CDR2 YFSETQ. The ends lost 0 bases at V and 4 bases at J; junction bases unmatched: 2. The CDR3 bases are TGCGCCAGCAGCTTGGGAGGGACAGGCACTGAAGCTTTCTTT. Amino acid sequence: CASSLGGTGTEAFF. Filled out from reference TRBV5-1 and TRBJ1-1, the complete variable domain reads KAGVTQTPRYLIKTRGQQVTLSCSPISGHRSVSWYQQTPGQGLQFLFEYFSETQRNKGNFPGRFSGRQFSNSRSEMNVSTLELGDSALYLCASSLGGTGTEAFFGQGTRLTVV.

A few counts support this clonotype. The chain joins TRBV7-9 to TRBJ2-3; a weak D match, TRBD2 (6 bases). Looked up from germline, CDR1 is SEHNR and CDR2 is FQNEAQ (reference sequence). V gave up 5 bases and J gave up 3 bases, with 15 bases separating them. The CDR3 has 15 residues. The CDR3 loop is CASSSWASETDTQYF. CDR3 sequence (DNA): TGTGCCAGCAGCAGTTGGGCTAGCGAGACAGATACGCAGTATTTT.

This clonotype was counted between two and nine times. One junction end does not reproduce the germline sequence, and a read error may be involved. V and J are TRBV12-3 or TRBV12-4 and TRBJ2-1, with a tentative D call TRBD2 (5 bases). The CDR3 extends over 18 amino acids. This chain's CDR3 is CTSSLSLKLSGSNNEQFF. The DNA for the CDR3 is TGTACCAGCAGTTTAAGTCTTAAACTCAGCGGTTCGAACAATGAGCAGTTCTTC.